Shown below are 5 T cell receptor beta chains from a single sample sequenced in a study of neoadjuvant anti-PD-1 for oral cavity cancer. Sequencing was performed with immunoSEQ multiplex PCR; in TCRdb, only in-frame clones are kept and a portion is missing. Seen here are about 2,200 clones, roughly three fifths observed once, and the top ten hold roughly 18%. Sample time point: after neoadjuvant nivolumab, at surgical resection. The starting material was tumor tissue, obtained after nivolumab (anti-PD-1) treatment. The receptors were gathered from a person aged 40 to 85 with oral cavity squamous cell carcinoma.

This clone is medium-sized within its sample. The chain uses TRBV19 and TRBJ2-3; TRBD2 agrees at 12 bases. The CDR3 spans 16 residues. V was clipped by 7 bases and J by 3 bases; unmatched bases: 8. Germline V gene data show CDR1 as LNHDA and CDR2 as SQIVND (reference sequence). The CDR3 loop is CASTPGLAGLTDTQYF. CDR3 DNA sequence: TGTGCCAGTACCCCCGGACTAGCGGGATTGACAGATACGCAGTATTTT.

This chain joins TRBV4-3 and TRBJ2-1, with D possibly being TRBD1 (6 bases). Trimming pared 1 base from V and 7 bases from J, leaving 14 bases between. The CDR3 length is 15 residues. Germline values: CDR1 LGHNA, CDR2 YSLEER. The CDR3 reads CASSQVGAYGNEQFF. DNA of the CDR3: TGCGCCAGCAGCCAAGTGGGGGCCTACGGGAATGAGCAGTTCTTC.

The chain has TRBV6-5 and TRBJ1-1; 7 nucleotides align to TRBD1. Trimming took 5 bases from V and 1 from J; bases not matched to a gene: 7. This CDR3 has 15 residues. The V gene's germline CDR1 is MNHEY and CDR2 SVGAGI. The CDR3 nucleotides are TGTGCCAGCAGTCTTACAGGGGAAGGGAACACTGAAGCTTTCTTT. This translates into CASSLTGEGNTEAFF.

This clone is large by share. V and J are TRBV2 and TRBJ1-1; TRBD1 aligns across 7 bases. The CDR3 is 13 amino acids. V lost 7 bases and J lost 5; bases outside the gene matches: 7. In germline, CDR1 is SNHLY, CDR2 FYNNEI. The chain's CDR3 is CASNRQGWTEAFF. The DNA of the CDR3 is TGTGCCAGCAACCGACAGGGTTGGACTGAAGCTTTCTTT.

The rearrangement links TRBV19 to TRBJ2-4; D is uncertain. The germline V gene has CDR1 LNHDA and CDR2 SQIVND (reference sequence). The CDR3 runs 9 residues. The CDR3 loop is CAGENIQYF. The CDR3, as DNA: TGTGCTGGAGAAAACATTCAGTACTTC.